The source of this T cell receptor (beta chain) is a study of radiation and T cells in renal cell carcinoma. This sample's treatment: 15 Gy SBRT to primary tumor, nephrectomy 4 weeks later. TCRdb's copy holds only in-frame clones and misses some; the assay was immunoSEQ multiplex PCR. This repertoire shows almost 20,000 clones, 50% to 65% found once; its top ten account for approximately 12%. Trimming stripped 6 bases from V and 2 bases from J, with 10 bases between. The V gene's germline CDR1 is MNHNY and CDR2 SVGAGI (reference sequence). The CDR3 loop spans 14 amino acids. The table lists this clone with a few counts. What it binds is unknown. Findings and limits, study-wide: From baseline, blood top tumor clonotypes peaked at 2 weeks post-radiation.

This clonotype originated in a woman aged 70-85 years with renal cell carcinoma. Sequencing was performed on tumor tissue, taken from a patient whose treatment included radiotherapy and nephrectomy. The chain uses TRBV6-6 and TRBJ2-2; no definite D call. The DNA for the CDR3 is TGTGCCAGCAGAGTATACAGTAACACCGGGGAGCTGTTTTTT. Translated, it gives CASRVYSNTGELFF.